The 18 T cell receptor beta chains in this list originate from one sample, sequenced in a study of Ad26.COV2.S vaccination and SARS-CoV-2 variants. Regarding treatment: about 20 received Ad26.COV2.S at low or high dose, single or two shots; 5 received placebo; per-sample allocation not given. Sampling happened 63 days after the first vaccine or placebo injection. TCRdb's copy holds only in-frame clones and misses some; the assay was immunoSEQ multiplex PCR. Of about 350,000 clones listed, approximately 90% were seen once; the top ten hold around 4.5%. The sequenced sample was peripheral blood, obtained in a trial of Ad26.COV2.S vaccine versus placebo. Receptors were obtained from a person between 18 and 65 years old who received the Ad26.COV2.S COVID-19 vaccine or a placebo.

A remark on this clone: This sample includes further DNA sequences coding for the same CDR3. The chain combines TRBV18 with TRBJ2-7; D might be TRBD2 (5 bases). The length of the CDR3 is 14 residues. Trimming took 6 bases from V and 0 from J, leaving 12 bases between them. From germline, CDR1 is KGHSH and CDR2 LQKENI. The CDR3 DNA sequence: TGTGCCAGCTCGCCGACTACAAACTCCTACGAGCAGTACTTC. It translates to CASSPTTNSYEQYF.

J is TRBJ1-5 and V is TRBV28; 7 bases match TRBD1. Per germline, CDR1 MDHEN and CDR2 SYDVKM. This CDR3 contains 16 residues. V lost 2 bases, J lost 3 bases, and 7 bases stayed unmatched. CDR3 nucleotide sequence: TGTGCCAGCAGTTTACCTACAGGGGCGTTCAATCAGCCCCAGCATTTT. Encoded protein: CASSLPTGAFNQPQHF.

The chain is built from TRBV5-1 and TRBJ2-1, with D possibly being TRBD2 (5 bases). V was pared by 1 base and J by 6 bases, with 14 bases between. CDR1 SGHRS and CDR2 YFSETQ come from the germline V gene. The CDR3 has 15 residues. CDR3 loop: CASSLLVSEGNEQFF. Written as DNA, the CDR3 is TGCGCCAGCAGCTTGTTGGTAAGCGAGGGCAATGAGCAGTTCTTC. The entire variable domain, with the rest obtained from reference TRBV5-1 and TRBJ2-1, is as follows: KAGVTQTPRYLIKTRGQQVTLSCSPISGHRSVSWYQQTPGQGLQFLFEYFSETQRNKGNFPGRFSGRQFSNSRSEMNVSTLELGDSALYLCASSLLVSEGNEQFFGPGTRLTVL.

The V and J genes are TRBV29-1 and TRBJ2-1; tentative D call: TRBD1 (7 bases). V lost 3 bases and J lost 8, with 17 bases in between. Per germline, CDR1 SQVTM and CDR2 ANQGSEA. The CDR3 is 14 residues long. DNA for the CDR3: TGCAGCGTTGAGGCCAGGGGGGATGTCGATGAGCAGTTCTTC. This encodes CSVEARGDVDEQFF.

The J gene is TRBJ1-6, the V gene TRBV30; D gene ambiguous. Between the trimmed V and J ends, which lost 2 bases and 6 bases, there was a span of 2 bases. Per the germline V gene, CDR1 is GTSNPN and CDR2 is SVGIG (reference sequence). The CDR3 has 11 residues. The CDR3 nucleotides are TGTGCCTGGAGTTTTAATTCACCCCTCCACTTT. The encoded protein is CAWSFNSPLHF. The whole variable domain, remainder taken from reference TRBV30 and TRBJ1-6, is SQTIHQWPATLVQPVGSPLSLECTVEGTSNPNLYWYRQAAGRGLQLLFYSVGIGQISSEVPQNLSASRPQDRQFILSSKKLLLSDSGFYLCAWSFNSPLHFGNGTRLTVT.

The chain recombines TRBV11-3 with TRBJ2-2; unclear D gene. In germline, CDR1 is SGHNT, CDR2 YENEEA. The CDR3 has 13 residues. Trimming stripped 3 bases from V and 2 bases from J, with 4 bases between. The DNA of the CDR3 is TGTGCCAGCAGCTTTGGAAACACCGGGGAGCTGTTTTTT. Translated, it gives CASSFGNTGELFF.

CDR3 nucleotide sequence: TGCGCCAGCAGCCAAGAGGAGGGTTCCTATAATTCACCCCTCCACTTT. Translating gives CASSQEEGSYNSPLHF. The chain has TRBV4-1 and TRBJ1-6, with no clear D. Germline CDR1 is MGHRA and CDR2 is YSYEKL. The V and J ends lost 0 bases and 1 base respectively, with 7 bases between them. The CDR3 totals 16 residues.

The CDR3 here is CASNRDRFGNTIYF. The CDR3, as DNA: TGTGCCAGCAACCGGGACAGGTTTGGAAACACCATATATTTT. The V call is TRBV7-2, the J call TRBJ1-3; TRBD1 matches at 8 bases. CDR3 length equals 14 residues. Losses at the gene ends were 7 bases for V and 3 bases for J; bases not matched to a gene: 5. Germline CDR1 SGHTA, CDR2 FQGNSA.

This chain uses TRBV5-1 with TRBJ2-7; 8 bases match TRBD1. The ends lost 2 bases at V and 7 bases at J; junction bases unmatched: 14. Germline CDR1 and CDR2: SGHRS and YFSETQ. The CDR3 covers 16 residues. The CDR3 sequence is CASSFAERRTGREQYF. The CDR3 DNA follows: TGCGCCAGCAGCTTTGCGGAGCGGAGGACAGGGAGGGAGCAGTACTTC.

V usage is TRBV6-5 and J usage is TRBJ1-5; D ambiguous. The V end lost 6 bases, the J end lost 4 bases, and 10 bases lay between the germline ends. The CDR3 extends over 13 amino acids. Germline V CDR1 and CDR2: MNHEY, SVGAGI. The CDR3 DNA sequence: TGTGCCAGCAGGAACGGGCTTAATCAGCCCCAGCATTTT. Translating it yields CASRNGLNQPQHF.

The chain employs TRBV29-1 and TRBJ2-3, with TRBD1 matching over 7 bases. The germline CDR1 and CDR2 sequences are SQVTM and ANQGSEA. Trimming at V came to 2 bases and at J to 2 bases, leaving 4 bases not matched to a gene. There are 14 residues in the CDR3. The CDR3 nucleotides are TGCAGCGTTGAAAGGGACAGATTCACAGATACGCAGTATTTT. Encoded protein: CSVERDRFTDTQYF.

The chain employs TRBV5-6 and TRBJ2-7, with D tentatively TRBD1 (5 bases). This CDR3 has 15 amino acids. CDR1 and CDR2 (germline): SGHDT, YYEEEE. V was clipped by 0 bases and J by 0 bases, with 10 bases between them. CDR3 DNA: TGTGCCAGCAGCTTGGGGGTCAGGGACTCCTACGAGCAGTACTTC. Translated, it gives CASSLGVRDSYEQYF.

This rearrangement joins TRBV10-3 to TRBJ1-2, with 7 bases matching TRBD1. Per germline, CDR1 ENHRY and CDR2 SYGVKD. The CDR3 is 15 residues long. Losses at the gene ends were 5 bases for V and 4 bases for J; bases not matched to a gene: 10. In nucleotides, the CDR3 is TGTGCCATCAGTATAGGGGACAGTTGGGGCTATGGCTACACCTTC. It translates to CAISIGDSWGYGYTF.

The chain employs TRBV9 and TRBJ2-1; D unresolved. This CDR3 comprises 13 residues. V lost 4 bases and J lost 5, with 10 bases in between. CDR1 is SGDLS, CDR2 YYNGEE, per germline. CDR3 in DNA: TGTGCCAGCAGCTCAAACCCAGACAATGAGCAGTTCTTC. Protein product: CASSSNPDNEQFF.

The chain couples TRBV11-2 to TRBJ2-3; no reliable D call. The germline gives CDR1 SGHAT, CDR2 FQNNGV. The V end lost 3 bases, the J end lost 6 bases, and 7 bases lay between the germline ends. The CDR3 is made up of 12 amino acids. This CDR3 reads CASSFNRDTQYF. For the CDR3, the DNA is TGTGCCAGCAGCTTTAATAGGGATACGCAGTATTTT. Together with reference TRBV11-2 and TRBJ2-3, the CDR3 gives the full variable domain: EAGVAQSPRYKIIEKRQSVAFWCNPISGHATLYWYQQILGQGPKLLIQFQNNGVVDDSQLPKDRFSAERLKGVDSTLKIQPAKLEDSAVYLCASSFNRDTQYFGPGTRLTVL.

V usage is TRBV27 and J usage is TRBJ2-3; D remains ambiguous. V was clipped by 1 base and J by 11 bases, with 10 bases between them. CDR1 is MNHEY and CDR2 is SMNVEV in the germline V gene (reference sequence). CDR3 length: 12 amino acids. Written as DNA, the CDR3 is TGTGCCAGCAGTTTATACGGTACGCAGCAGTATTTT. Translating it yields CASSLYGTQQYF.

This sequence joins TRBV19 and TRBJ2-5, with D maybe TRBD2 (5 bases). V lost 6 bases and J 0 bases, leaving 14 bases between the germline ends. This CDR3 spans 15 amino acids. Germline V gene sequence: CDR1 LNHDA, CDR2 SQIVND (reference sequence). The DNA for the CDR3 is TGTGCCAGTAGCGCACGGATGGAGGACCAAGAGACCCAGTACTTC. Amino acids: CASSARMEDQETQYF. Looking up the rest from reference TRBV19 and TRBJ2-5 gives the full variable domain: DGGITQSPKYLFRKEGQNVTLSCEQNLNHDAMYWYRQDPGQGLRLIYYSQIVNDFQKGDIAEGYSVSREKKESFPLTVTSAQKNPTAFYLCASSARMEDQETQYFGPGTRLLVL.

The sample holds one count of this clone. V and J are TRBV11-1 and TRBJ2-7, with D possibly TRBD1 on 6 matching bases. This CDR3 has 14 amino acids. The germline V gene encodes CDR1 SGHAT and CDR2 FQDESV (reference sequence). Trimming removed 5 bases at V and 0 bases at J, with 11 bases between. CDR3 loop: CASSGWDTSYEQYF. The CDR3 DNA reads as TGTGCCAGCAGCGGATGGGACACCTCCTACGAGCAGTACTTC. The full variable domain, completed using reference TRBV11-1 and TRBJ2-7, is EAEVAQSPRYKITEKSQAVAFWCDPISGHATLYWYRQILGQGPELLVQFQDESVVDDSQLPKDRFSAERLKGVDSTLKIQPAELGDSAMYLCASSGWDTSYEQYFGPGTRLTVT.